This entry describes one TCR beta chain. The length of the CDR3 is 16 residues. The V gene end was trimmed by 0 bases and the J gene end by 9 bases; junction bases not matched to a gene: 11. The germline V gene encodes CDR1 MGHRA and CDR2 YSYEKL. These data originate in a study of blood T cell repertoires in COVID-19. Study at large: Samples representing acute and convalescent COVID-19 were sourced from the United States, Italy and Spain.

Produced via immunoSEQ multiplex PCR; TCRdb's table is partial and in-frame only. The data show 27,000 or so clones, roughly 82% seen once. Sequenced material: peripheral blood. The V and J genes are TRBV4-1 and TRBJ2-1; TRBD2 matches at 7 bases. This sequence was found in a man of 80 years or more with active or convalescent COVID-19. CDR3 residues: CASSQDSGGSWREQFF. As DNA, the CDR3 is TGCGCCAGCAGCCAAGATAGCGGCGGGAGTTGGCGTGAGCAGTTCTTC.